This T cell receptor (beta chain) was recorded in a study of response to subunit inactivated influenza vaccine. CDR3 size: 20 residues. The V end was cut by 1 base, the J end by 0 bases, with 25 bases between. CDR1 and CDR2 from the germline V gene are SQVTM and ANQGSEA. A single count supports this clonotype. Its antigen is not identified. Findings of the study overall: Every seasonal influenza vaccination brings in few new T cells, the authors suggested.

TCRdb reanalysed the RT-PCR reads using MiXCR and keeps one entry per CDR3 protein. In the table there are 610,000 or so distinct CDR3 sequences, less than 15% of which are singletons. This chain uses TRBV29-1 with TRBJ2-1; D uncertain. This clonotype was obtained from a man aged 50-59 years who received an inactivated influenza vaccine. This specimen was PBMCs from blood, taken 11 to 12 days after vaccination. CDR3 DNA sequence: TGCAGCGTTGAAGGACTCGTTGGCGGTAGTGGCGAGAGCTCCTACAATGAGCAGTTCTTC. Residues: CSVEGLVGGSGESSYNEQFF.